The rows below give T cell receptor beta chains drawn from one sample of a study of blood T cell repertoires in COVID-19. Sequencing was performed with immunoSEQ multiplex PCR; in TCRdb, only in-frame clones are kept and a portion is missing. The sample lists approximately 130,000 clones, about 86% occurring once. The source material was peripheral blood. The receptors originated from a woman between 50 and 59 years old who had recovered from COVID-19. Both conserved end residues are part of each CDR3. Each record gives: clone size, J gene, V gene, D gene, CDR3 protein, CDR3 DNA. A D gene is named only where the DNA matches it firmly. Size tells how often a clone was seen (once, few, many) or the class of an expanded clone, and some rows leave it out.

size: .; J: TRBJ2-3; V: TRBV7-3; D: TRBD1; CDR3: CASSYRGQQKDTQYF; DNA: TGTGCCAGCAGCTACAGGGGGCAACAGAAGGATACGCAGTATTTT
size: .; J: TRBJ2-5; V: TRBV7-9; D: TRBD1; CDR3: CASSLAGQGYEETQYF; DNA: TGTGCCAGCAGCTTAGCGGGACAGGGTTACGAAGAGACCCAGTACTTC
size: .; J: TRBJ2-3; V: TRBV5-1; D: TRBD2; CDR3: CASSIGLEAHTQYF; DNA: TGCGCCAGCAGCATCGGACTAGAAGCACATACGCAGTATTTT
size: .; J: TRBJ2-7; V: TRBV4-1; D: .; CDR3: CASSQDRQRTYEQYF; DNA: TGCGCCAGCAGCCAAGACCGACAGCGCACCTACGAGCAGTACTTC
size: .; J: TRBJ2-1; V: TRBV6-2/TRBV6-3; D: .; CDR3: CASSFLANEQFF; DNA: TGTGCCAGCAGTTTTCTAGCTAATGAGCAGTTCTTC
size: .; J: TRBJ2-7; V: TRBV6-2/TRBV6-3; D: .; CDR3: CASSYSSSGSHEQYF; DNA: TGTGCCAGCAGTTACTCGAGCTCAGGGTCCCACGAGCAGTACTTC
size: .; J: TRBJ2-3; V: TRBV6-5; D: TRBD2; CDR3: CASSPIGGTTDTQYF; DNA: TGTGCCAGCAGCCCCATCGGGGGGACCACAGATACGCAGTATTTT
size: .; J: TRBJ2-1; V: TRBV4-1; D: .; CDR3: CASSLPYRERQFF; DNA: TGCGCCAGCAGCCTACCTTACAGGGAACGGCAGTTCTTC
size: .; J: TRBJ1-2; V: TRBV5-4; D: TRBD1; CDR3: CASSTFTRDSYGYTF; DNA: TGTGCCAGCAGCACTTTCACCCGGGACAGCTATGGCTACACCTTC
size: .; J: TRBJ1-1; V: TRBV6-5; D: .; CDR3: CASSSGLDTEAFF; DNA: TGTGCCAGCAGCTCCGGGTTAGACACTGAAGCTTTCTTT
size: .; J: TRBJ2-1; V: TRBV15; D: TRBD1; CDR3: CATSRDRGPNEQFF; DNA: TGTGCCACCAGCAGAGACAGGGGGCCCAATGAGCAGTTCTTC
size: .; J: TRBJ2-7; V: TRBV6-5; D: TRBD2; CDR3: CASSSQREGLYEQYF; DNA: TGTGCCAGCAGTTCCCAGCGGGAGGGTCTCTACGAGCAGTACTTC
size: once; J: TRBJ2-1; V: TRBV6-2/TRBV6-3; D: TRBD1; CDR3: CASSNRGLRTGEQFF; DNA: TGTGCCAGCAGCAACAGGGGATTAAGGACTGGTGAGCAGTTCTTC
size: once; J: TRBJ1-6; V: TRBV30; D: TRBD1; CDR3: CAWGTGEGTPLHF; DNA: TGTGCCTGGGGGACAGGGGAGGGGACACCCCTCCACTTT
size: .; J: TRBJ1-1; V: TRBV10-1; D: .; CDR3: CASKLGVNTEAFF; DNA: TGCGCCAGCAAGCTCGGGGTGAACACTGAAGCTTTCTTT
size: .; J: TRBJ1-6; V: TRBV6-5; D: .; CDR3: CASRAGEGSPLHF; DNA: TGTGCCAGCCGGGCGGGGGAAGGATCACCCCTCCACTTT
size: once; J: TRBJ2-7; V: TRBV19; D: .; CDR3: CASRYLGVPSYEQYF; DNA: TGTGCCAGTAGGTATCTCGGGGTTCCCTCCTACGAGCAGTACTTC
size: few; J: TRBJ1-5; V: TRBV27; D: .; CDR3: CASSRSSNQPQHF; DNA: TGTGCCAGCAGTAGGAGTAGCAATCAGCCCCAGCATTTT
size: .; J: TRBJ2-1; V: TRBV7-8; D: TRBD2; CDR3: CASSPRLAGDGEQFF; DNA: TGTGCCAGCAGCCCGCGACTAGCGGGGGACGGTGAGCAGTTCTTC
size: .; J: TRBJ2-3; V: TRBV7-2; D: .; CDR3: CASSFSSLTDTQYF; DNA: TGTGCCAGCAGCTTTAGTAGCCTCACAGATACGCAGTATTTT
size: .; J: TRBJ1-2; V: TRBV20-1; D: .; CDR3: CSVPGDGYTF; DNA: TGCAGTGTACCAGGGGATGGCTACACCTTC
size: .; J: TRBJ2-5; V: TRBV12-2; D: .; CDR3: CASRRLDSNRRVGGETQYF; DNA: TGTGCAAGTCGCCGACTCGACTCGAATCGCCGGGTGGGTGGAGAGACCCAGTACTTC
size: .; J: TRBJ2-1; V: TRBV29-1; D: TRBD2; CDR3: CSVASSGGYNEQFF; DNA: TGCAGCGTGGCCTCTAGCGGGGGGTACAATGAGCAGTTCTTC
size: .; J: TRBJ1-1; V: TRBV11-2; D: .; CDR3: CASSFQGWRETEAFF; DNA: TGTGCCAGCAGCTTTCAAGGGTGGAGGGAGACTGAAGCTTTCTTT
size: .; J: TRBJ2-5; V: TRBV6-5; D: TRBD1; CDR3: CASSYSGTGETQYF; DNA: TGTGCCAGCAGTTACTCGGGGACAGGGGAGACCCAGTACTTC
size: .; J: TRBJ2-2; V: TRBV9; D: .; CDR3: CASSSGTNTGELFF; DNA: TGTGCCAGCAGCTCCGGGACGAACACCGGGGAGCTGTTTTTT
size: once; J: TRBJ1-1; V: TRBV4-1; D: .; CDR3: CASSQMLYGGARITEAFF; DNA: TGCGCCAGCAGCCAAATGCTTTATGGGGGGGCGCGGATCACTGAAGCTTTCTTT
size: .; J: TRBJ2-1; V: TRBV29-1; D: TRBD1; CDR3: CSAESDRGLPNEQFF; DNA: TGCAGCGCTGAGTCCGACAGGGGGCTCCCCAATGAGCAGTTCTTC
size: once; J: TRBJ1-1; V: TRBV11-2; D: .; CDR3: CASSSRRFGQNINTEAFF; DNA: TGTGCCAGCAGCTCCCGTCGATTTGGACAGAACATTAACACTGAAGCTTTCTTT
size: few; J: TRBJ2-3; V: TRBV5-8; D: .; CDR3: CASSMWGGTDTQYF; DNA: TGTGCCAGCAGCATGTGGGGGGGCACAGATACGCAGTATTTT
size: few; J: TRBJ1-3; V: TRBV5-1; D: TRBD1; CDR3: CASRGQGFSGNTIYF; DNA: TGCGCCAGCAGAGGACAGGGGTTCTCTGGAAACACCATATATTTT
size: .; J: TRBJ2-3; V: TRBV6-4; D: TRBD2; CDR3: CASSDGPAGPGTQYF; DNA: TGTGCCAGCAGTGACGGTCCAGCGGGACCCGGTACGCAGTATTTT
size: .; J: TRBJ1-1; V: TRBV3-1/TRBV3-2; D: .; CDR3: CASSPIGGTEAFF; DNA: TGTGCCAGCAGCCCCATCGGGGGGACTGAAGCTTTCTTT
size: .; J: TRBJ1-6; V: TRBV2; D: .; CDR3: CASSETGDSPLHF; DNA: TGTGCCAGCAGTGAGACGGGGGATTCACCCCTCCACTTT
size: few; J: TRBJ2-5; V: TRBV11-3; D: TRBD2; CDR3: CASMGLPEETQYF; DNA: TGTGCCAGCATGGGACTACCCGAGGAGACCCAGTACTTC
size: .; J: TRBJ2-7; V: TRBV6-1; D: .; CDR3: CASSEIRGEEREQYF; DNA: TGTGCCAGCAGTGAAATCAGGGGGGAGGAGAGAGAGCAGTACTTC
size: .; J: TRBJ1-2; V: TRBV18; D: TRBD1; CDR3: CASSPPGQGSYGYTF; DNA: TGTGCCAGCTCACCTCCGGGACAGGGAAGCTATGGCTACACCTTC
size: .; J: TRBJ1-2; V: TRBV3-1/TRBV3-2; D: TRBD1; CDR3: CASSQRQGSYGYTF; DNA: TGTGCCAGCAGCCAACGACAGGGTAGCTATGGCTACACCTTC
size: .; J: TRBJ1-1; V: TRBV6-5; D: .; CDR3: CASSYSSGRTNTEAFF; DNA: TGTGCCAGCAGTTACTCGAGCGGCAGAACAAACACTGAAGCTTTCTTT
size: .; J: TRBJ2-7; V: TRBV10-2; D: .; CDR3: CASSDCWTQGCYEQYF; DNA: TGCGCCAGCAGTGATTGTTGGACACAGGGTTGCTACGAGCAGTACTTC
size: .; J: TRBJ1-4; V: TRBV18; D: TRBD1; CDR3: CASSSGTVISEKLFF; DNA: TGTGCCAGCTCCTCCGGGACAGTGATCAGTGAAAAACTGTTTTTT
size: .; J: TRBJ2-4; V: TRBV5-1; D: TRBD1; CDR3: CASSGGTENAIQYF; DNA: TGCGCCAGCAGCGGTGGGACAGAGAATGCAATTCAGTACTTC
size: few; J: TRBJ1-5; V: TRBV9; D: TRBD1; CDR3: CASSVGTGFQPQHF; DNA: TGTGCCAGCAGCGTAGGGACAGGGTTTCAGCCCCAGCATTTT
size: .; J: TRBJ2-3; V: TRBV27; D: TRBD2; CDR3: CASGSSSWTSGTDTQYF; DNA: TGTGCCAGCGGAAGCTCATCTTGGACTAGCGGCACAGATACGCAGTATTTT
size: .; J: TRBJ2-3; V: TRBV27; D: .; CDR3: CASSLSGGTGTDTQYF; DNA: TGTGCCAGCAGTTTATCTGGGGGGACTGGCACAGATACGCAGTATTTT
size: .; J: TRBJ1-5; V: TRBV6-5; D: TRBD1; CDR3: CASSPGQGGKPQHF; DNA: TGTGCCAGCAGTCCAGGACAGGGGGGGAAGCCCCAGCATTTT
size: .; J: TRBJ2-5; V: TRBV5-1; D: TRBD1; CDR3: CASSLTGGQGAKTQYF; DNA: TGCGCCAGCAGCTTGACTGGCGGACAGGGGGCGAAGACCCAGTACTTC
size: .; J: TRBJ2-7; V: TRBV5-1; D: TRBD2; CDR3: CASSLESGRGSYEQYF; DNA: TGCGCCAGCAGCTTGGAAAGCGGGAGGGGGTCCTACGAGCAGTACTTC
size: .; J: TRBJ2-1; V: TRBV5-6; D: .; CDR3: CASSFKGDFHNEQFF; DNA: TGTGCCAGCAGCTTTAAAGGGGATTTCCACAATGAGCAGTTCTTC
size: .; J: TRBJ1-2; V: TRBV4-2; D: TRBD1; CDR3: CASSQMTGQGNYGYTF; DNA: TGTGCCAGCAGCCAGATGACAGGGCAGGGGAACTATGGCTACACCTTC
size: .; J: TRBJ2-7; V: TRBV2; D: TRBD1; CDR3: CASGQGASYEQYF; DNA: TGTGCCAGCGGACAGGGGGCCTCCTACGAGCAGTACTTC
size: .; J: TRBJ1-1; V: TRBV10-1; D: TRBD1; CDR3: CASSKQGAHGAFF; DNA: TGCGCCAGCAGCAAACAGGGGGCGCATGGTGCTTTCTTT
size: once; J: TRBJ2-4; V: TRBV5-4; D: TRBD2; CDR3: CASSSRTSGGAANIQYF; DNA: TGTGCCAGCAGCTCGCGGACTAGCGGGGGGGCCGCAAACATTCAGTACTTC
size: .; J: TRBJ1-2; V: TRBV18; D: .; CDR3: CASSRSGQTYGYTF; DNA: TGTGCCAGCTCTCGATCCGGACAGACCTATGGCTACACCTTC
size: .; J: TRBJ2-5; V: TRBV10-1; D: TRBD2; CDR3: CASSESIWELAGGRRETQYF; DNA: TGCGCCAGCAGTGAGTCGATATGGGAACTAGCGGGGGGGCGGAGGGAGACCCAGTACTTC